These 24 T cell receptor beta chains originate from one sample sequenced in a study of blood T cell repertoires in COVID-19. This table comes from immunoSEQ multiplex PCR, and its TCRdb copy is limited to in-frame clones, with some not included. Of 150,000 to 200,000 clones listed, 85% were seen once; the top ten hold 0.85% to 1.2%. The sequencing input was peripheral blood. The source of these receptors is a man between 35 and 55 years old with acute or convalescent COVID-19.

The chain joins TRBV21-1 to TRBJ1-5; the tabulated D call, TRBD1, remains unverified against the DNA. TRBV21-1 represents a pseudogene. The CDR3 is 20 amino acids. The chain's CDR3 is CASSKTGTGGKSYSNQPQHF. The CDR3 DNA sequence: TGTGCCAGCAGCAAAACCGGGACAGGGGGCAAGTCTTATAGCAATCAGCCCCAGCATTTT.

The CDR3 coding sequence is TGTGCCAGCAGCTTGGCCTTACTTTCAGGGGGAACCGGGGAGCTGTTTTTT. Protein product: CASSLALLSGGTGELFF. The gene calls are TRBV5-4 and TRBJ2-2; TRBD1 agrees at 7 bases. The CDR3 consists of 17 residues. Germline CDR1 reads SGHNT; CDR2 reads YYREEE (reference sequence). J was trimmed by 5 bases and V by 0 bases; bases with no gene match: 10.

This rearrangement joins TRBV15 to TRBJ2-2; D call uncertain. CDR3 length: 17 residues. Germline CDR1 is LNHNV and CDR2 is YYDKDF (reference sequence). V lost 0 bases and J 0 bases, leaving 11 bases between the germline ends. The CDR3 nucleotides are TGTGCCACCAGCAGAGATTTAACAGCCACGAACACCGGGGAGCTGTTTTTT. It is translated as CATSRDLTATNTGELFF.

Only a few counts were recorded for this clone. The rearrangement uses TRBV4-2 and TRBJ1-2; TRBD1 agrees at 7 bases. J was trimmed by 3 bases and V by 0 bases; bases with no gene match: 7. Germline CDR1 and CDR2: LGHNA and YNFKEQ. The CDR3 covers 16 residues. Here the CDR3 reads CASSQDQGGADYGYTF. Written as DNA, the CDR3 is TGTGCCAGCAGCCAAGATCAAGGGGGCGCGGACTATGGCTACACCTTC.

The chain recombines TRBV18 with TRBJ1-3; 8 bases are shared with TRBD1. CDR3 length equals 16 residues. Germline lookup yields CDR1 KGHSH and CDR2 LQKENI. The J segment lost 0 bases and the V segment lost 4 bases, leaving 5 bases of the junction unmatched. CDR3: CASSQDRAISGNTIYF. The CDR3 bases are TGTGCCAGCTCACAGGACAGGGCTATCTCTGGAAACACCATATATTTT. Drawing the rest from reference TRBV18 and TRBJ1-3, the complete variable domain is NAGVMQNPRHLVRRRGQEARLRCSPMKGHSHVYWYRQLPEEGLKFMVYLQKENIIDESGMPKERFSAEFPKEGPSILRIQQVVRGDSAAYFCASSQDRAISGNTIYFGEGSWLTVV.

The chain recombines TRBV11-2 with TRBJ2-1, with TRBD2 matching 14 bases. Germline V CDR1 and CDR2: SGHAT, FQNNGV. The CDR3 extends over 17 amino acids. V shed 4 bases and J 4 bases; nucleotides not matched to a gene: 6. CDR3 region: CASSSGTSGGHYNEQFF. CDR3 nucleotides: TGTGCCAGCAGCTCAGGGACTAGCGGGGGCCATTACAATGAGCAGTTCTTC.

In DNA form, the CDR3 reads TGTGCCACCAGTACTACTAGCGGGCCTACGAACACCGGGGAGCTGTTTTTT. Its protein is CATSTTSGPTNTGELFF. This chain joins TRBV24-1 and TRBJ2-2; 9 positions agree with TRBD2. Germline V CDR1 and CDR2: KGHDR, SFDVKD. V trimming: 6 bases; J trimming: 0 bases; junction bases outside the gene matches: 7. The CDR3 is 17 amino acids.

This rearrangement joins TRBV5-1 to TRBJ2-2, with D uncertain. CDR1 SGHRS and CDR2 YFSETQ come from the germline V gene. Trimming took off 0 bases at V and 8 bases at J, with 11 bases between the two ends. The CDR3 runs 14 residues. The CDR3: CASSLEAERGELFF. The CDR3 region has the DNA TGCGCCAGCAGCTTGGAGGCAGAGAGGGGGGAGCTGTTTTTT.

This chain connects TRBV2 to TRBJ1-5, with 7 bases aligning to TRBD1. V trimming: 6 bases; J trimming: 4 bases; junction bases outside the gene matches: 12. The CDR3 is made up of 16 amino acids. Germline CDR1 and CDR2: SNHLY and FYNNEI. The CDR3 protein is CASRENSNRGNQPQHF. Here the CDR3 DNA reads TGTGCCAGCAGGGAAAACTCGAACAGGGGTAATCAGCCCCAGCATTTT.

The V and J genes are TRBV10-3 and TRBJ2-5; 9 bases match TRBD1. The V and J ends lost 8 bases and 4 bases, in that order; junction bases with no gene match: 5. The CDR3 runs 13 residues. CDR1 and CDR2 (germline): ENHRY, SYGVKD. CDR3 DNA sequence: TGTGCCATCCGACAGGGGGATGGAGAGACCCAGTACTTC. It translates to CAIRQGDGETQYF.

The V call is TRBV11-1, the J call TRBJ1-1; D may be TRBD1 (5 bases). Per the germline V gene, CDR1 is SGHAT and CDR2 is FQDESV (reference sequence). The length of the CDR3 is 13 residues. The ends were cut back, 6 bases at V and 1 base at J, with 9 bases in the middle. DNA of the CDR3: TGTGCCAGCAGTGTTACAGGGAACACTGAAGCTTTCTTT. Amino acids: CASSVTGNTEAFF.

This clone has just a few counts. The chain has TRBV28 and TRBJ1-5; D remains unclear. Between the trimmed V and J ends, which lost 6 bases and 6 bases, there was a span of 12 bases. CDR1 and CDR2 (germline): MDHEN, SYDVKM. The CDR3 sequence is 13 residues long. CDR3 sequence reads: CASSRVGIQPQHF. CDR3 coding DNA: TGTGCCAGCAGCCGCGTCGGGATTCAGCCCCAGCATTTT.

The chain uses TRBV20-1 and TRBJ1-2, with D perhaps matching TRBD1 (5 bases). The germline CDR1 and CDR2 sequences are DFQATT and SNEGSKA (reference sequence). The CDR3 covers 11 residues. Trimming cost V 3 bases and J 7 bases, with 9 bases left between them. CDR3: CSASGGGGYTF. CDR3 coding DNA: TGCAGTGCTAGCGGGGGTGGTGGCTACACCTTC.

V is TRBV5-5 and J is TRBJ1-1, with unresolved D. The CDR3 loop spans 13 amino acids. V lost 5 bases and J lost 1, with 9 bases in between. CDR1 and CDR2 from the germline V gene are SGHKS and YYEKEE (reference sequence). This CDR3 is CASRAPSNTEAFF. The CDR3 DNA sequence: TGTGCCAGCAGGGCCCCCTCGAACACTGAAGCTTTCTTT.

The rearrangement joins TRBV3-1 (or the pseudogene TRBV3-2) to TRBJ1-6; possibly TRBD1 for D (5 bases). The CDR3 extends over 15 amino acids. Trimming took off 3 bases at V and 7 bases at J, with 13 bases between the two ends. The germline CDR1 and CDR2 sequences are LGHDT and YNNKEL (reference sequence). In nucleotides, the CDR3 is TGTGCCAGCAGCCAGGGCGCAGGGAACAATTCACCCCTCCACTTT. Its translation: CASSQGAGNNSPLHF.

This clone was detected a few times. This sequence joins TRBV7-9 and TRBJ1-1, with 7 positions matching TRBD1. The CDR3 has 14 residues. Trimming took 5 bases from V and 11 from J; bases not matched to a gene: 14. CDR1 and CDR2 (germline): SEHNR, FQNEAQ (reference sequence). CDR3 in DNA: TGTGCCAGCAGCGTCGACAGGGCGGCATATTACGCTTTCTTT. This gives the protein CASSVDRAAYYAFF.

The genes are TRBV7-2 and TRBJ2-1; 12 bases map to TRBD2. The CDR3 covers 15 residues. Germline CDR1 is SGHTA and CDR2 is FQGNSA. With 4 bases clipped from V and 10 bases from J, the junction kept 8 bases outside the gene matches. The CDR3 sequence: CASSYTRTSGAEQFF. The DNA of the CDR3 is TGTGCCAGCAGCTACACCCGGACTAGCGGGGCCGAGCAGTTCTTC.

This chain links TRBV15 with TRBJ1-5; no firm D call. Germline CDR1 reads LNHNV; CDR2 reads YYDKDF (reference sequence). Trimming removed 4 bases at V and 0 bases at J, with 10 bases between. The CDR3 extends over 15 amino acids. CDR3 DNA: TGTGCCACCAGCATTGGGCGGGATAGCAATCAGCCCCAGCATTTT. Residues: CATSIGRDSNQPQHF.

In DNA form, the CDR3 reads TGCGCCAGCAGCTTCGGGACAGGGGACCCCCAGCATTTT. Translating gives CASSFGTGDPQHF. The chain recombines TRBV5-1 with TRBJ1-5; 10 bases match TRBD1. The CDR3 has 13 residues. Trimming cost V 2 bases and J 10 bases; bases outside gene matches: 3. Germline lookup yields CDR1 SGHRS and CDR2 YFSETQ.

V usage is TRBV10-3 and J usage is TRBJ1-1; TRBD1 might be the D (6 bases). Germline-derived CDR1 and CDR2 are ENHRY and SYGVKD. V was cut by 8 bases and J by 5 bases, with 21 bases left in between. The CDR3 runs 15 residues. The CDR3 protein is CAIVRTLTGSTEAFF. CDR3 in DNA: TGTGCCATCGTACGAACCTTGACAGGATCGACTGAAGCTTTCTTT.

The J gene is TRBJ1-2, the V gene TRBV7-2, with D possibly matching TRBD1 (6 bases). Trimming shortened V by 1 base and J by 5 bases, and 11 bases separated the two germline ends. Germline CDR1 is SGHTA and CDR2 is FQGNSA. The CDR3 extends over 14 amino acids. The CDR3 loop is CASSLGQGNYGYTF. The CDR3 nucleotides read TGTGCCAGCAGCTTAGGGCAGGGGAATTATGGCTACACCTTC. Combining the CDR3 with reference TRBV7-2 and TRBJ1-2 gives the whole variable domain GAGVSQSPSNKVTEKGKDVELRCDPISGHTALYWYRQSLGQGLEFLIYFQGNSAPDKSGLPSDRFSAERTGGSVSTLTIQRTQQEDSAVYLCASSLGQGNYGYTFGSGTRLTVV.

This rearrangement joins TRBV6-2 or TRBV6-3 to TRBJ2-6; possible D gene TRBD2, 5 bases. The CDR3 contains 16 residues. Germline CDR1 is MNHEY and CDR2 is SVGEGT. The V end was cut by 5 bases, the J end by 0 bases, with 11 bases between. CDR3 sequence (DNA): TGTGCCAGCAGTACCCGGGGAGTCTCTGGGGCCAACGTCCTGACTTTC. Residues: CASSTRGVSGANVLTF.

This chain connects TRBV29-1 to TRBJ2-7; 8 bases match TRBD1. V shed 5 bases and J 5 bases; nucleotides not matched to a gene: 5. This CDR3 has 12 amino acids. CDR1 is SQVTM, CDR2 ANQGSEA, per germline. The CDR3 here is CSVQGARNEQYF. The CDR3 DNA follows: TGCAGCGTTCAGGGGGCGCGTAACGAGCAGTACTTC.

CDR3 sequence reads: CASSSTGTDYNEQFF. CDR3 coding DNA: TGTGCCAGCAGCTCCACCGGGACAGACTACAATGAGCAGTTCTTC. The chain joins TRBV7-8 to TRBJ2-1; 7 nucleotides line up with TRBD1. CDR1 and CDR2 (germline): SGHVS, FQNEAQ. The CDR3 runs 15 residues. V was clipped by 4 bases and J by 3 bases; unmatched bases: 6.